The clone carrying this TCR beta chain was detected many times. These data belong to a study of identical twins. Germline CDR1 and CDR2: LNHDA and SQIVND (reference sequence). CDR3 length equals 12 residues. Trimming removed 8 bases at V and 0 bases at J, with 5 bases between. TCRdb re-derived calls from the 5' RACE reads in MiXCR, one entry per CDR3 protein. The table has hundreds of thousands of distinct CDR3 sequences, less than 9.5% seen once. This same sample was also taken into another study, of yellow fever vaccine responses in identical twins.

The source is a woman aged 18-29 years in good health. The chain has TRBV19 and TRBJ2-1; D not certain. The sample consisted of CD8+ T cells sorted from blood. DNA for the CDR3: TGTGCCAGTTTAAACTCCTACAATGAGCAGTTCTTC. Translation: CASLNSYNEQFF. The variable domain in full, completed from reference TRBV19 and TRBJ2-1, reads DGGITQSPKYLFRKEGQNVTLSCEQNLNHDAMYWYRQDPGQGLRLIYYSQIVNDFQKGDIAEGYSVSREKKESFPLTVTSAQKNPTAFYLCASLNSYNEQFFGPGTRLTVL.